This entry lists 17 T cell receptor beta chains sequenced from one sample in a study of shared clonotypes between healthy human individuals. TCRdb keeps only in-frame clones here, not all; method: immunoSEQ multiplex PCR. Of some 2.1 million clones in the sample, about 95% were seen once. Naive CD8 cells lacked CD45RO and underwent positive selection for CCR7, leaving out terminally differentiated effector memory CD45RA+ cells. Specimen: naive CD8+ T cells sorted from blood. The receptors here all came from a man aged 18 to 29 in good health.

A word on this clone: The junction and the germline gene differ at one end; a read error may be behind it. The genes are TRBV7-7 and TRBJ2-1; 10 bases are shared with TRBD2. This CDR3 contains 16 residues. Looked up from germline, CDR1 is SSHAT and CDR2 is FNYEAQ (reference sequence). The CDR3 reads CASSLATLAGTEEQFF. In nucleotides, the CDR3 is TGTGCTAGCAGCTTAGCGACACTAGCGGGAACGGAAGAGCAGTTCTTC.

The V gene is TRBV6-5, the J gene TRBJ2-2; 8 bases agree with TRBD2. Germline V gene data show CDR1 as MNHEY and CDR2 as SVGAGI. J gave up 8 bases and V 5 bases, and 4 bases lay outside the gene matches. There are 13 residues in the CDR3. CDR3 region: CASSPGGKGELFF. The CDR3 nucleotides read TGTGCCAGCAGTCCGGGGGGGAAGGGGGAGCTGTTTTTT.

This rearrangement joins TRBV9 to TRBJ2-7, with D perhaps TRBD1 or TRBD2 (6 bases each). CDR1 and CDR2 from the germline V gene are SGDLS and YYNGEE. V was cut by 0 bases and J by 5 bases, with 12 bases left in between. The CDR3 is 14 residues long. The CDR3 DNA reads as TGTGCCAGCAGCGTAGGGGAAGGGGGGAACGAGCAGTACTTC. Translation gives CASSVGEGGNEQYF.

This sequence joins TRBV7-9 and TRBJ2-1; tentatively, D is TRBD1 (5 bases). The CDR3 runs 15 residues. Trimming took off 3 bases at V and 7 bases at J, with 16 bases between the two ends. The V gene's germline CDR1 is SEHNR and CDR2 FQNEAQ (reference sequence). The CDR3 spells CASSFHAGISNEQFF. The CDR3 DNA is TGTGCCAGCAGCTTCCATGCAGGGATCTCGAATGAGCAGTTCTTC.

J is TRBJ1-4 and V is TRBV5-6; a weak D match, TRBD1 (5 bases). There are 15 residues in the CDR3. Germline lookup yields CDR1 SGHDT and CDR2 YYEEEE. With 4 bases removed from V and 8 bases from J, the gap between germline ends came to 18 bases. The CDR3 reads CASSPLGGEEEKLFF. Here the CDR3 DNA reads TGTGCCAGCAGCCCCCTGGGAGGGGAAGAGGAAAAACTGTTTTTT.

V and J are TRBV9 and TRBJ1-1; the D is unclear. Trimming stripped 7 bases from V and 1 base from J, with 8 bases between. Germline V gives CDR1 SGDLS, CDR2 YYNGEE. This CDR3 has 12 amino acids. The CDR3 loop reads CASRRENTEAFF. The CDR3 DNA is TGTGCCAGCCGCCGGGAGAACACTGAAGCTTTCTTT.

This chain connects TRBV6-5 to TRBJ2-3; D is perhaps TRBD1 or TRBD2 (5 bases each). CDR3 length: 14 amino acids. Trimming stripped 0 bases from V and 6 bases from J, with 10 bases between. Germline CDR1 is MNHEY and CDR2 is SVGAGI. CDR3 amino acids: CASSYSGAWDTQYF. In DNA, the CDR3 is TGTGCCAGCAGTTACTCCGGGGCCTGGGATACGCAGTATTTT.

V usage is TRBV7-9 and J usage is TRBJ2-3; no clear D. This CDR3 has 18 amino acids. Germline CDR1 is SEHNR and CDR2 is FQNEAQ (reference sequence). V lost 4 bases to trimming and J lost 0 bases, with 20 bases between them. In DNA form, the CDR3 reads TGTGCCAGCAGCTATGCCCCGGTAGCATCTCGGAGCACAGATACGCAGTATTTT. It yields the protein CASSYAPVASRSTDTQYF.

The chain combines TRBV9 with TRBJ2-7; a possible D gene is TRBD2 (6 bases). V was clipped by 4 bases and J by 5 bases, with 19 bases between them. The CDR3 is 15 amino acids. Germline lookup yields CDR1 SGDLS and CDR2 YYNGEE. The CDR3 coding sequence is TGTGCCAGCAGCCCCCGGGACTGGGGGGTCCACGAGCAGTACTTC. It specifies CASSPRDWGVHEQYF. Full variable domain (missing parts from reference TRBV9 and TRBJ2-7): DSGVTQTPKHLITATGQRVTLRCSPRSGDLSVYWYQQSLDQGLQFLIQYYNGEERAKGNILERFSAQQFPDLHSELNLSSLELGDSALYFCASSPRDWGVHEQYFGPGTRLTVT.

This clone came up once. The chain carries TRBV9 and TRBJ2-3; 8 bases are shared with TRBD1. In germline, CDR1 is SGDLS, CDR2 YYNGEE. The CDR3 loop spans 16 amino acids. V trimming: 0 bases; J trimming: 4 bases; junction bases outside the gene matches: 7. CDR3 DNA sequence: TGTGCCAGCAGCGTAGTCGACAGGGGAACCCCAGATACGCAGTATTTT. It yields the protein CASSVVDRGTPDTQYF. The full variable domain, completed using reference TRBV9 and TRBJ2-3, is DSGVTQTPKHLITATGQRVTLRCSPRSGDLSVYWYQQSLDQGLQFLIQYYNGEERAKGNILERFSAQQFPDLHSELNLSSLELGDSALYFCASSVVDRGTPDTQYFGPGTRLTVL.

The chain combines TRBV5-4 with TRBJ2-7, with D possibly matching TRBD1 (5 bases). CDR1 and CDR2 from the germline V gene are SGHNT and YYREEE (reference sequence). This CDR3 comprises 14 residues. The V end was cut by 2 bases, the J end by 2 bases, with 11 bases between. CDR3 amino acids: CASSFGRGTYEQYF. CDR3 nucleotides: TGTGCCAGCAGCTTTGGAAGGGGCACCTACGAGCAGTACTTC.

The sample holds one count of this clone. This sequence joins TRBV5-6 and TRBJ2-7; 13 positions match TRBD2. Germline V gene lookup returns CDR1 SGHDT and CDR2 YYEEEE. The CDR3 extends over 15 amino acids. After removal of 4 bases from V and 4 bases from J, the junction contained 5 bases not matched to a gene. CDR3 bases: TGTGCCAGCAGCGGAGGACTAGCGGGAGTGTACGAGCAGTACTTC. Amino acids: CASSGGLAGVYEQYF.

The chain couples TRBV4-1 to TRBJ1-1; the match to TRBD1 covers 7 bases. This CDR3 is built from 16 residues. In germline, CDR1 is MGHRA, CDR2 YSYEKL. V was pared by 2 bases and J by 1 base, with 7 bases of the junction left unmatched. CDR3 in amino acids: CASSQYRGGGNTEAFF. The CDR3 bases are TGCGCCAGCAGCCAATACAGGGGTGGAGGGAACACTGAAGCTTTCTTT.

The DNA for the CDR3 is TGTGCCAGCAGCCCACTGGGGGCGAACACTGAAGCTTTCTTT. Protein sequence: CASSPLGANTEAFF. V and J are TRBV7-6 and TRBJ1-1; D is perhaps TRBD1 (6 bases). The CDR3 sequence is 14 residues long. Germline V gives CDR1 SGHVS, CDR2 FNYEAQ. With 5 bases removed from V and 1 base from J, the gap between germline ends came to 11 bases.

The rearrangement joins TRBV28 to TRBJ1-2; D is perhaps TRBD1 (5 bases). The germline V gene has CDR1 MDHEN and CDR2 SYDVKM. The V end was cut by 8 bases, the J end by 6 bases, with 22 bases between. The CDR3 consists of 15 residues. The CDR3 spells CASQRDGGSIDGYTF. CDR3 nucleotide sequence: TGTGCCAGCCAACGGGATGGGGGATCGATAGATGGCTACACCTTC.

The rearrangement joins TRBV4-1 to TRBJ2-6; a possible D gene is TRBD2 (5 bases). Trimming cost V 0 bases and J 13 bases, with 16 bases left between them. Germline V gene sequence: CDR1 MGHRA, CDR2 YSYEKL. The CDR3 covers 15 residues. DNA for the CDR3: TGCGCCAGCAGCCAAGATCCAGGACTCATCCCGGTCCTGACTTTC. It is translated as CASSQDPGLIPVLTF.

This chain links TRBV5-1 with TRBJ2-7; 10 positions agree with TRBD1. V lost 2 bases, J lost 6 bases, and 8 bases stayed unmatched. The CDR3 has 15 amino acids. CDR1 and CDR2 (germline): SGHRS, YFSETQ. CDR3: CASSLRTGGDLEQYF. CDR3 in DNA: TGCGCCAGCAGCTTACGGACAGGGGGGGACCTCGAGCAGTACTTC.